This TCR beta chain was sequenced during a study of cytomegalovirus exposure and HLA in healthy donors. Study as a whole: Early released data comprised around 85 million unique TCRs from HLA-typed donors. Study-wide findings and caveats: Previously analyzed data showed that most TCR beta V segments were productive at a frequency of about 90% or about 30%.

PCR primers comprised 60 Vbeta and 13 Jbeta primers. Using immunoSEQ multiplex PCR, the repertoire was profiled, and TCRdb retains in-frame clones only, with some absent. The sample shows 200,000 to 250,000 clones, about 75% of them seen only once. Germline values: CDR1 SGHVS, CDR2 FNYEAQ. CDR3 size: 14 residues. The V gene end was trimmed by 2 bases and the J gene end by 10 bases; junction bases not matched to a gene: 4. A word on this clone: Its matching antigen is unknown.

Sequencing was carried out using PBMCs. The chain links TRBV7-6 to TRBJ2-3, with 12 bases lining up with TRBD1. The clonotype originates from a woman in her twenties or thirties in good health and CMV-seronegative. The CDR3 region is CASSLLGQGAAQYF. CDR3 in DNA: TGTGCCAGCAGCTTACTGGGACAGGGGGCGGCGCAGTATTTT.